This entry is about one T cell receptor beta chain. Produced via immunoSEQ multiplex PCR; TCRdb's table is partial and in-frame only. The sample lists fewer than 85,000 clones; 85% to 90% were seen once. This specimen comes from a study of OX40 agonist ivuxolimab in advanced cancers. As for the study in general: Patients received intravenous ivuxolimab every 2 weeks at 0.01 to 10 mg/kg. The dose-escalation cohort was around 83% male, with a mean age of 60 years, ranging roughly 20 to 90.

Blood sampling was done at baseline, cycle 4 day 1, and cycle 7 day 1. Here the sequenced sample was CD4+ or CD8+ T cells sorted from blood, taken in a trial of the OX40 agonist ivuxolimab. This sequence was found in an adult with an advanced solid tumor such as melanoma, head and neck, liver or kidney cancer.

The CDR3 DNA follows: TGTGCCAGCAGTGGGCGACGGCCGCCCGCCAATGAGCAGTTCTTC. Translating gives CASSGRRPPANEQFF. The V call is TRBV2, the J call TRBJ2-1; no firm D call. Germline V CDR1 and CDR2: SNHLY, FYNNEI. V dropped 4 bases and J dropped 6 bases, with 16 bases sitting between them. The CDR3 length is 15 residues.